Below are 18 T cell receptor beta chains sequenced from a single sample in a study of technical replicates of blood from a handful of donors. Using immunoSEQ multiplex PCR, the repertoire was profiled, and TCRdb retains in-frame clones only, with some absent. Found here are under 45,000 clones, around 97% of them singletons; the top ten hold about 0.4%. Sequencing used T cells isolated from PBMCs. The receptors shown here come from a human donor in good health.

This clone was recorded once. This chain joins TRBV29-1 and TRBJ1-1, with D possibly being TRBD1 (5 bases). Germline V gene sequence: CDR1 SQVTM, CDR2 ANQGSEA. The V end lost 8 bases, the J end lost 3 bases, and 16 bases lay between the germline ends. CDR3 length equals 13 residues. In DNA, the CDR3 is TGCAGCATAAGAGGGGCGGGGGACACTGAAGCTTTCTTT. Amino acids: CSIRGAGDTEAFF.

This chain joins TRBV7-2 and TRBJ2-7; 7 positions agree with TRBD2. The J segment lost 0 bases and the V segment lost 4 bases, leaving 3 bases of the junction unmatched. This CDR3 is 14 amino acids long. The germline gives CDR1 SGHTA, CDR2 FQGNSA. The CDR3: CASSSRTSSYEQYF. The CDR3 DNA reads TGTGCCAGCAGCTCTAGGACTAGCTCCTACGAGCAGTACTTC.

The rearrangement links TRBV4-3 to TRBJ2-7, with 8 bases matching TRBD1. The CDR3 contains 15 residues. Germline V gene data show CDR1 as LGHNA and CDR2 as YSLEER. V was pared by 2 bases and J by 3 bases, with 6 bases of the junction left unmatched. The CDR3 DNA sequence: TGCGCCAGCAGCCAACTCCGGGACAGGAACTACGAGCAGTACTTC. Residues: CASSQLRDRNYEQYF.

The chain couples TRBV19 to TRBJ2-1; a possible D gene is TRBD1 (5 bases). The germline gives CDR1 LNHDA, CDR2 SQIVND (reference sequence). The V gene lost 7 bases and the J gene lost 4 bases, with 17 bases spanning the gap. The CDR3 spans 15 residues. The CDR3 sequence: CASTSRTFVYNEQFF. The CDR3 DNA reads TGTGCCAGTACGTCAAGGACATTTGTTTACAATGAGCAGTTCTTC.

The chain carries TRBV30 and TRBJ2-7; TRBD2 might be the D (5 bases). V shed 0 bases and J shed 1 base, with 7 bases lying between them. Germline CDR1 GTSNPN, CDR2 SVGIG (reference sequence). The CDR3 length is 13 residues. This CDR3 is CAWSVGDSYEQYF. For the CDR3, the DNA is TGTGCCTGGAGTGTCGGGGATTCCTACGAGCAGTACTTC.

This chain connects TRBV6-6 to TRBJ2-5, with 10 bases lining up with TRBD1. The CDR3 spans 15 residues. The ends lost 6 bases at V and 5 bases at J; junction bases unmatched: 9. Germline V gene data show CDR1 as MNHNY and CDR2 as SVGAGI (reference sequence). The DNA for the CDR3 is TGTGCCAGCAGCACCCGCGACAGGGGGCGGGAGACCCAGTACTTC. It codes for CASSTRDRGRETQYF.

The chain is built from TRBV28 and TRBJ1-1, with a tentative D call TRBD1 (6 bases). V was cut by 6 bases and J by 4 bases, with 12 bases left in between. Germline V gives CDR1 MDHEN, CDR2 SYDVKM. CDR3 length: 13 residues. The CDR3 DNA sequence: TGTGCCAGCAGACCGACAGGAAGCACTGAAGCTTTCTTT. Protein product: CASRPTGSTEAFF.

The genes are TRBV5-1 and TRBJ2-1; 7 bases line up with TRBD1. The CDR3 is 14 amino acids. V lost 2 bases, J lost 5 bases, and 4 bases stayed unmatched. CDR1 SGHRS and CDR2 YFSETQ come from the germline V gene. The CDR3, as DNA: TGCGCCAGCAGCTTTCCGGGACAGCACAATGAGCAGTTCTTC. As protein: CASSFPGQHNEQFF.

CDR3 nucleotides: TGTGCCAGCAGAAGGTATTGGGACAGGACTGAGGAAACCCAGTACTTC. This translates into CASRRYWDRTEETQYF. The J gene is TRBJ2-5, the V gene TRBV7-2, with 8 positions matching TRBD1. The length of the CDR3 is 16 residues. Germline V CDR1 and CDR2: SGHTA, FQGNSA. J gave up 8 bases and V 6 bases, and 17 bases lay outside the gene matches. Combining the CDR3 with reference TRBV7-2 and TRBJ2-5 gives the whole variable domain GAGVSQSPSNKVTEKGKDVELRCDPISGHTALYWYRQSLGQGLEFLIYFQGNSAPDKSGLPSDRFSAERTGGSVSTLTIQRTQQEDSAVYLCASRRYWDRTEETQYFGPGTRLLVL.

The J gene is TRBJ2-7, the V gene TRBV19; no firm D call. Trimming pared 3 bases from V and 4 bases from J, leaving 10 bases between. CDR1 LNHDA and CDR2 SQIVND come from the germline V gene (reference sequence). The CDR3 spans 13 residues. The CDR3 nucleotides read TGTGCCAGTAGTATTACTCCGGTTTACGAGCAGTACTTC. It specifies CASSITPVYEQYF.

The V and J genes are TRBV5-1 and TRBJ2-3; 12 bases line up with TRBD2. Unmatched junction bases numbered 11, after V lost 6 bases and J lost 9 bases. Germline CDR1 and CDR2: SGHRS and YFSETQ. The CDR3 loop spans 15 amino acids. In nucleotides, the CDR3 is TGCGCCAGCAACGAGATTGGACTAGCGGGACGAACGCAGTATTTT. This codes for CASNEIGLAGRTQYF.

This clone was observed a few times. The gene calls are TRBV6-1 and TRBJ1-2; D gene ambiguous. The germline gives CDR1 MNHNS, CDR2 SASEGT. The CDR3 extends over 13 amino acids. Trimming cost V 6 bases and J 2 bases, with 10 bases left between them. The CDR3 DNA follows: TGTGCCAGCAGCGTTGACGGGAACTATGGCTACACCTTC. Its translation: CASSVDGNYGYTF.

The genes are TRBV13 and TRBJ2-7, with D hard to call. V was trimmed by 3 bases and J by 6 bases, leaving 6 bases between them. Germline V gives CDR1 PRHDT, CDR2 FYEKMQ (reference sequence). The CDR3 totals 11 residues. The CDR3 DNA is TGTGCCAGCAGCTTTGACTCCGAGCAGTACTTC. Amino acid sequence: CASSFDSEQYF.

The chain combines TRBV30 with TRBJ2-7, with D hard to call. CDR3 size: 12 residues. The V gene's germline CDR1 is GTSNPN and CDR2 SVGIG (reference sequence). Trimming took 2 bases from V and 7 from J, leaving 12 bases between them. The DNA of the CDR3 is TGTGCCTGGAGTACAGACCCTTGGGAGCAGTACTTC. Its protein is CAWSTDPWEQYF.

This clone was seen once. The V and J genes are TRBV29-1 and TRBJ1-2; D is perhaps TRBD1 (6 bases). The CDR3 is 12 residues long. The germline V and J ends were trimmed by 7 bases and 6 bases, with 15 bases remaining between them. Looked up from germline, CDR1 is SQVTM and CDR2 is ANQGSEA. The CDR3 loop reads CSGDRTYDGYTF. In nucleotides, the CDR3 is TGCAGCGGCGACAGGACTTACGATGGCTACACCTTC. Based on the CDR3 plus reference TRBV29-1 and TRBJ1-2, the full variable domain is SAVISQKPSRDICQRGTSLTIQCQVDSQVTMMFWYRQQPGQSLTLIATANQGSEATYESGFVIDKFPISRPNLTFSTLTVSNMSPEDSSIYLCSGDRTYDGYTFGSGTRLTVV.

The gene calls are TRBV28 and TRBJ2-1, with 8 bases lining up with TRBD2. V was pared by 3 bases and J by 7 bases, with 8 bases of the junction left unmatched. The CDR3 length is 15 residues. CDR1 and CDR2 from the germline V gene are MDHEN and SYDVKM. In nucleotides, the CDR3 is TGTGCCAGCAGTTTTGCGGGGGGCGGTAGTAATGAGCAGTTCTTC. This codes for CASSFAGGGSNEQFF.

This chain connects TRBV4-2 to TRBJ1-2, with D possibly matching TRBD1 (5 bases). Germline lookup yields CDR1 LGHNA and CDR2 YNFKEQ. The CDR3 loop spans 13 amino acids. V was shortened by 4 bases and J by 5 bases, with 11 bases between the two germline ends. CDR3 region: CASSRQTLYGYTF. The CDR3 DNA reads TGTGCCAGCAGCCGACAGACTCTATATGGCTACACCTTC.

This clone was seen just once. The genes are TRBV5-1 and TRBJ1-5, with TRBD1 identical over 8 bases. The CDR3 spans 14 residues. Germline assignment: CDR1 SGHRS and CDR2 YFSETQ. The V and J ends lost 4 bases and 5 bases, in that order; junction bases with no gene match: 5. CDR3 nucleotides: TGCGCCAGCAGCCAAGACAGGGGCTATCAGCCCCAGCATTTT. Translation: CASSQDRGYQPQHF. Supplemented by reference TRBV5-1 and TRBJ1-5, the full variable domain reads KAGVTQTPRYLIKTRGQQVTLSCSPISGHRSVSWYQQTPGQGLQFLFEYFSETQRNKGNFPGRFSGRQFSNSRSEMNVSTLELGDSALYLCASSQDRGYQPQHFGDGTRLSIL.